A single sample is the source of the 20 T cell receptor beta chains below, sequenced in a study of lymphopenia after photon versus proton radiotherapy. The protocol was immunoSEQ multiplex PCR, while the TCRdb copy is restricted to in-frame clones and leaves out a portion. The sample lists 75,000 to 90,000 clones, over 70% seen once, with under 1.5% in the top ten. The sample here was peripheral blood, taken from a patient treated with proton-based radiotherapy. The source is a man aged 55 to 69 with pancreatic cancer.

This chain joins TRBV5-5 and TRBJ2-3, with D unclear. V was cut by 3 bases and J by 4 bases, with 6 bases left in between. CDR1 and CDR2 (germline): SGHKS, YYEKEE (reference sequence). The CDR3 is made up of 12 amino acids. In nucleotides, the CDR3 is TGTGCCAGCAGCTCAGGATCAGATACGCAGTATTTT. This codes for CASSSGSDTQYF.

This chain uses TRBV28 with TRBJ2-7; 7 nucleotides match TRBD2. CDR1 is MDHEN and CDR2 is SYDVKM in the germline V gene. This CDR3 spans 14 amino acids. The ends lost 8 bases at V and 2 bases at J; junction bases unmatched: 9. The CDR3 protein is CASGLSGITYEQYF. CDR3 DNA: TGTGCCAGCGGATTAAGCGGGATCACCTACGAGCAGTACTTC.

This chain joins TRBV28 and TRBJ1-4; D not certain. The V end lost 3 bases, the J end lost 17 bases, and 22 bases lay between the germline ends. The germline gives CDR1 MDHEN, CDR2 SYDVKM. CDR3 length: 14 residues. The CDR3 DNA is TGTGCCAGCAGTTTTAATTCCGGGGTCGGGGTACTATTTTTT. Translated: CASSFNSGVGVLFF.

J is TRBJ2-7 and V is TRBV7-3; a weak D match, TRBD2 (6 bases). CDR1 and CDR2 from the germline V gene are SGHTA and FQGTGA. V shed 5 bases and J shed 5 bases, with 22 bases lying between them. The CDR3 has 16 residues. The CDR3 nucleotides read TGTGCCAGCAGCCCTCATCCGGGACTCCCACCAGACGAGCAGTACTTC. It translates to CASSPHPGLPPDEQYF.

This clone has only one observation. V is TRBV11-2 and J is TRBJ2-2; D gene ambiguous. This CDR3 has 14 amino acids. Germline CDR1 and CDR2: SGHAT and FQNNGV. Trimming removed 3 bases at V and 1 base at J, with 6 bases between. The CDR3 nucleotides read TGTGCCAGCAGCTTGATACGGAACACCGGGGAGCTGTTTTTT. Its translation is CASSLIRNTGELFF.

The chain recombines TRBV30 with TRBJ2-1; D might be TRBD2 (5 bases). The CDR3 runs 15 residues. Trimming cost V 5 bases and J 0 bases, with 14 bases left between them. Per the germline V gene, CDR1 is GTSNPN and CDR2 is SVGIG (reference sequence). CDR3 region: CAWVLSSASYNEQFF. The CDR3 DNA sequence: TGTGCCTGGGTTTTGAGTAGCGCCTCCTACAATGAGCAGTTCTTC. The whole variable domain, remainder taken from reference TRBV30 and TRBJ2-1, is SQTIHQWPATLVQPVGSPLSLECTVEGTSNPNLYWYRQAAGRGLQLLFYSVGIGQISSEVPQNLSASRPQDRQFILSSKKLLLSDSGFYLCAWVLSSASYNEQFFGPGTRLTVL.

This clone was observed once. This chain links TRBV2 with TRBJ2-2, with a weak D call TRBD2 (5 bases). Between the trimmed V and J ends, which lost 6 bases and 2 bases, there was a span of 10 bases. CDR3 length: 14 amino acids. The germline gives CDR1 SNHLY, CDR2 FYNNEI. The CDR3 region has the DNA TGTGCCAGCAGCCCCCCGGGAAACACCGGGGAGCTGTTTTTT. Protein sequence: CASSPPGNTGELFF.

The V call is TRBV6-5, the J call TRBJ2-5; no clear D gene. The CDR3 consists of 14 residues. Trimming cost V 2 bases and J 2 bases, with 9 bases left between them. Germline CDR1 MNHEY, CDR2 SVGAGI. The CDR3 loop reads CASSYRTVQETQYF. In DNA form, the CDR3 reads TGTGCCAGCAGTTACAGGACCGTGCAAGAGACCCAGTACTTC.

The gene calls are TRBV28 and TRBJ2-3; D not resolved. CDR1 and CDR2 from the germline V gene are MDHEN and SYDVKM. V lost 6 bases to trimming and J lost 0 bases, with 16 bases between them. CDR3 size: 16 residues. CDR3 region: CASRPLIIRSTDTQYF. As DNA, the CDR3 is TGTGCCAGCAGACCGCTTATCATAAGAAGCACAGATACGCAGTATTTT.

This clone was recorded once. The V and J genes are TRBV7-2 and TRBJ2-3, with a weak D call TRBD2 (5 bases). V was clipped by 5 bases and J by 0 bases, with 9 bases between them. The CDR3 runs 14 residues. Germline V lookup: CDR1 SGHTA, CDR2 FQGNSA. DNA of the CDR3: TGTGCCAGCAGCAGCGGACCCAGCACAGATACGCAGTATTTT. Translating gives CASSSGPSTDTQYF.

The chain is built from TRBV2 and TRBJ2-7; D is perhaps TRBD1 or TRBD2 (5 bases each). Germline V gene lookup returns CDR1 SNHLY and CDR2 FYNNEI. CDR3 length: 16 amino acids. V was pared by 5 bases and J by 3 bases, with 20 bases between. In DNA form, the CDR3 reads TGTGCCAGCAGTCCGGGACGGAGAGCCACGAGCTACGAGCAGTACTTC. It specifies CASSPGRRATSYEQYF.

The chain uses TRBV13 and TRBJ2-1, with 10 positions matching TRBD2. Per germline, CDR1 PRHDT and CDR2 FYEKMQ (reference sequence). The CDR3 is made up of 15 amino acids. J lost 8 bases, V lost 5 bases, and 9 bases had no gene match. The CDR3 loop is CASSVSGRPSDEQFF. The CDR3 nucleotides are TGTGCCAGCAGCGTTAGCGGGAGGCCGTCGGATGAGCAGTTCTTC.

The genes are TRBV7-2 and TRBJ1-4; 7 bases are shared with TRBD1. Germline V gives CDR1 SGHTA, CDR2 FQGNSA. The CDR3 covers 12 residues. V lost 4 bases to trimming and J lost 7 bases; unmatched junction nucleotides: 0. The CDR3 DNA is TGTGCCAGCAGCTCAGGGGGTGAAAAACTGTTTTTT. Translated, it gives CASSSGGEKLFF. The full variable domain, in which reference TRBV7-2 and TRBJ1-4 provide the parts outside the CDR3, is GAGVSQSPSNKVTEKGKDVELRCDPISGHTALYWYRQSLGQGLEFLIYFQGNSAPDKSGLPSDRFSAERTGGSVSTLTIQRTQQEDSAVYLCASSSGGEKLFFGSGTQLSVL.

This clone occurred once. The rearrangement joins TRBV12-5 to TRBJ2-5; 8 positions match TRBD2. CDR1 and CDR2 from the germline V gene are LGHNT and FRNRAP. V was pared by 5 bases and J by 0 bases, with 2 bases of the junction left unmatched. The CDR3 is 14 residues long. The CDR3 protein is CASGPGLDQETQYF. CDR3 nucleotides: TGTGCTAGTGGTCCGGGACTAGACCAAGAGACCCAGTACTTC.

The chain combines TRBV9 with TRBJ2-2; perhaps TRBD1 as D (5 bases). The germline V gene has CDR1 SGDLS and CDR2 YYNGEE. The CDR3 runs to 14 residues. The V end was cut by 4 bases, the J end by 4 bases, with 11 bases between. The CDR3 DNA reads TGTGCCAGCAGCCGACAGTTTGGCACCGGGGAGCTGTTTTTT. Translating gives CASSRQFGTGELFF.

The chain is built from TRBV10-2 and TRBJ1-3; D is unresolved. The ends were cut back, 3 bases at V and 0 bases at J, with 6 bases in the middle. This CDR3 spans 14 amino acids. Germline V gives CDR1 WSHSY, CDR2 SAAADI. CDR3 amino acids: CASSDQASGNTIYF. CDR3 sequence (DNA): TGCGCCAGCAGTGATCAGGCCTCTGGAAACACCATATATTTT.

The rearrangement links TRBV13 to TRBJ2-5; D gene unclear. CDR1 is PRHDT, CDR2 FYEKMQ, per germline (reference sequence). The V gene lost 2 bases and the J gene lost 4 bases, with 8 bases spanning the gap. CDR3 size: 13 residues. CDR3 coding DNA: TGTGCCAGCAGCTTATCGAGAGCAGAGACCCAGTACTTC. Protein sequence: CASSLSRAETQYF. The variable domain in full, with the rest retrieved from reference TRBV13 and TRBJ2-5, is AAGVIQSPRHLIKEKRETATLKCYPIPRHDTVYWYQQGPGQDPQFLISFYEKMQSDKGSIPDRFSAQQFSDYHSELNMSSLELGDSALYFCASSLSRAETQYFGPGTRLLVL.

The CDR3 loop reads CASTHLAGVADTQYF. CDR3 sequence (DNA): TGTGCCAGCACCCACTTAGCGGGAGTAGCCGATACGCAGTATTTT. V is TRBV7-9 and J is TRBJ2-3, with 9 bases matching TRBD2. The germline V gene has CDR1 SEHNR and CDR2 FQNEAQ (reference sequence). V dropped 7 bases and J dropped 6; count of bases not matched to a gene: 11. The CDR3 extends over 15 amino acids.

This clone was counted a single time. The CDR3 bases are TGTGCCAGCAGCTTGGCTGCAGGGGGACAGCCCCAGCATTTT. Translated: CASSLAAGGQPQHF. The chain recombines TRBV5-7 with TRBJ1-5, with 7 bases aligning to TRBD1. TRBV5-7 is treated as an ORF (open reading frame) with a function not yet certain. The length of the CDR3 is 14 residues. With 0 bases clipped from V and 7 bases from J, the junction kept 4 bases outside the gene matches.

The chain joins TRBV5-4 to TRBJ2-5, with 9 bases lining up with TRBD2. Germline assignment: CDR1 SGHNT and CDR2 YYREEE (reference sequence). The trim removed 4 bases at V and 5 bases at J, leaving 12 bases unmatched. The CDR3 consists of 16 residues. In nucleotides, the CDR3 is TGTGCCAGCAGCCTGGGGGGGACTAGCAGATTGGAGACCCAGTACTTC. This gives the protein CASSLGGTSRLETQYF. The full variable domain, rest sourced from reference TRBV5-4 and TRBJ2-5, is ETGVTQSPTHLIKTRGQQVTLRCSSQSGHNTVSWYQQALGQGPQFIFQYYREEENGRGNFPPRFSGLQFPNYSSELNVNALELDDSALYLCASSLGGTSRLETQYFGPGTRLLVL.